This section outlines one TCR beta chain sequence together with its context. This specimen comes from a study of OX40 agonist ivuxolimab in advanced cancers. Study information: Patients took ivuxolimab, an agonistic anti-OX40 (CD134) antibody.

Using immunoSEQ multiplex PCR, the repertoire was profiled, and TCRdb retains in-frame clones only, with some absent. The sample includes under 80,000 clones, around 82% of them seen just once. The CDR3 is 14 amino acids. CDR1 is SEHNR, CDR2 FQNEAQ, per germline (reference sequence). Trimming cost V 6 bases and J 7 bases; bases outside gene matches: 8. This receptor was taken from an adult with an advanced solid tumor such as melanoma, head and neck, liver or kidney cancer. Specimen: CD4+ or CD8+ T cells sorted from blood, collected in a trial of the OX40 agonist ivuxolimab. V is TRBV7-9 and J is TRBJ1-2; the match to TRBD1 covers 10 bases. The CDR3 is CASRTGQGMGGYTF. CDR3 nucleotides: TGTGCCAGCAGGACGGGACAGGGGATGGGTGGCTACACCTTC.